The entry that follows covers one T cell receptor (beta chain) sequence. This clonotype has just a few counts. Its antigen specificity is not known. Base qualities are not provided; no much larger clone lies one nucleotide away. This specimen comes from a study of Graves' ophthalmopathy and Graves' hyperthyroidism (dated by TCRdb to 2016 to 2019). For context, the study as a whole: Hyperthyroidism was defined as stable when no progression to ophthalmopathy occurred within 18 months of follow-up. To tell Graves' ophthalmopathy apart from Graves' hyperthyroidism, and to predict which patients would progress to ophthalmopathy, the study relied on TCR beta repertoire signatures. To explore V-J signatures that separate ophthalmopathy from hyperthyroidism, a discovery set of about a hundred patients was enrolled, consisting of approximately 45 with ophthalmopathy and roughly 60 with stable hyperthyroidism. T-cell repertoires of thyroid tissue and blood were compared in several hyperthyroidism patients. In total, 135 blood samples were TCR-sequenced: 43 ophthalmopathy, some 80 hyperthyroidism and 17 hyperthyroidism-to-ophthalmopathy patients. After sampling, hyperthyroidism patients received methimazole starting at 30 mg daily, and ophthalmopathy patients received high-dose intravenous methylprednisolone. An independent validation cohort was composed of approximately 18 hyperthyroidism patients and over 15 patients who later progressed from hyperthyroidism to ophthalmopathy. Points the paper makes about the study in general: In cross-validation, the 13-signature model distinguished ophthalmopathy from stable hyperthyroidism with around 90% sensitivity and around 83% specificity, while in the test set the corresponding values were 80% and 75%. No statistical method was used to set the sample size in advance, and the investigators knew which group each participant was assigned to. In validation, the model predicted ophthalmopathy progression with 55% to 71% sensitivity and 72.22% specificity; some 13 predicted patients were CT-confirmed with GO in a median of approximately six months. Most of the expanded thyroid clonotypes with a frequency above 0.001 were also detected in blood, and it was suggested that the thyroid immune response may be reflected by blood repertoires.

According to the germline V gene (reference sequence), CDR1 reads LNHNV and CDR2 reads YYDKDF. The CDR3, cysteine through phenylalanine, is 14 amino acids long. The sequence is cut down to CDR3 DNA, 42 bases in frame from base 1. V and J lose 1 base and 3 bases, and a span of 9 bases separates them. TCR beta CDR3 regions were amplified from RNA transcripts for repertoire sequencing. A first-round RT-PCR used HTBI primers with the Qiagen OneStep RT-PCR kit, followed by a second-round multiplex PCR, size selection and purification. The libraries underwent paired-end sequencing with 100 bp reads on an Illumina HiSeq2000. Per the original workflow: SOAPnuke was used to process the reads, throwing out any read that had adapters, had uncalled bases, had a mean Phred below 15, or lacked an exact constant-primer or identifier match. COPE v1.2.5 was used to merge high-quality paired reads. Each unique nucleotide sequence was treated as a clonotype, and MiTCR v1.1 was used to align the clonotypes to the IMGT TRB V, D and J references. The analysis was limited to V-J combinations with a frequency above 0.0001, which together covered around 99% of the repertoires. For each V-J combination, a TCR clonal expansion and chaos score was defined as the ratio of F50 clonal expansion to chaos observed in the TCRdist matrix. Features were reduced by Welch's t-statistics and random forest to approximately 13 V-J combinations, which fed a naive Bayes classifier. Thyroid-blood repertoire similarity was quantified with the Morisita-Horn index. The raw public data were reprocessed by TCRdb itself: fastp quality trimming at Q25, MiXCR clonotype calling, in-frame beta chains only. Rows are combined by CDR3 protein, so each entry shows the most common genes and DNA. TCRdb, rather than the study authors, made the V and J calls. Within this sample are around 1,200,000 distinct CDR3 sequences, with around a third of them counted one time only. The leading ten clones occupy over 8.5% of the sample.

Patients with hyperthyroidism were aged 18 to 65 years, had been newly diagnosed, and had a disease duration of less than 2 months. Anyone with other autoimmune diseases, uncontrolled infections, pregnancy or lactation was excluded from the study. Clinical symptoms, serum thyroxine, TRAb, thyroid ultrasound and orbital computed tomography formed the basis of the diagnosis. Trizol reagent was used to extract the total RNA, and its quality was then checked on an Agilent 2100 Bioanalyzer. This receptor was obtained from an adult man with Graves' hyperthyroidism. The V and J genes are TRBV15 and TRBJ1-2, with no D gene named confidently. The sequenced sample was peripheral blood or thyroid tissue (not recorded which). The DNA sequence follows: TGTGCCACCAGCAGAGTTGGGGATGACTATGGCTACACCTTC. This translates into CATSRVGDDYGYTF.